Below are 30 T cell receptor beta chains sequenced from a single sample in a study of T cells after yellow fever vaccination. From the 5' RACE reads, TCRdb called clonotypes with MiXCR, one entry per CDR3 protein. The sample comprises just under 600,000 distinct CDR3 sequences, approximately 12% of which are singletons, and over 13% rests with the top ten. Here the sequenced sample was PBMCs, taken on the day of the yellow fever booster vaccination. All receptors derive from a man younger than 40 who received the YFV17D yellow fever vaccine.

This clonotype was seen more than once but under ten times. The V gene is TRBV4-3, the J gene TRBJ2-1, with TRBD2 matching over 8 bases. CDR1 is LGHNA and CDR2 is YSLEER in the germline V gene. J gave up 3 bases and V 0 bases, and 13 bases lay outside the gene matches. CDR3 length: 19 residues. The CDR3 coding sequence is TGCGCCAGCAGCCAAGATTTTGGCGGGGGGCGGCGGGGCTACAATGAGCAGTTCTTC. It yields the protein CASSQDFGGGRRGYNEQFF.

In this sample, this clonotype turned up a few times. CDR3 sequence: CASSSRGGGRQPQHF. The CDR3 DNA is TGTGCCAGCAGCTCACGGGGGGGCGGTCGGCAGCCCCAGCATTTT. The V and J genes are TRBV7-2 and TRBJ1-5; TRBD1 is a possible D gene (6 bases). In germline, CDR1 is SGHTA, CDR2 FQGNSA. The CDR3 has 15 amino acids. The V gene lost 4 bases and the J gene lost 7 bases, with 17 bases spanning the gap.

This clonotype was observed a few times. CDR3 residues: CASRDVNTYEQYF. The CDR3 nucleotides read TGTGCCAGCAGGGACGTAAATACCTACGAGCAGTACTTC. The chain carries TRBV27 and TRBJ2-7; D unresolved. Trimming took off 6 bases at V and 2 bases at J, with 11 bases between the two ends. The germline V gene has CDR1 MNHEY and CDR2 SMNVEV (reference sequence). The CDR3 totals 13 residues.

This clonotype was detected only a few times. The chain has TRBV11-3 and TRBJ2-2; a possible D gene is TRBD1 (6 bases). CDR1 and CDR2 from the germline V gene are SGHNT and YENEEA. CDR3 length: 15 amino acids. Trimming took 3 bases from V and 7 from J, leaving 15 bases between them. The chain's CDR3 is CASSFKGDQIGELFF. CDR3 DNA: TGTGCCAGCAGCTTTAAGGGGGACCAAATCGGGGAGCTGTTTTTT.

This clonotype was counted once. The CDR3 region is CPSSLVRLYEQYV. Written as DNA, the CDR3 is TGTCCCAGCAGCTTAGTGAGGTTATACGAGCAGTACGTC. The chain joins TRBV7-2 to TRBJ2-7; D gene uncertain. Germline-derived CDR1 and CDR2 are SGHTA and FQGNSA. There are 13 residues in the CDR3.

The CDR3 DNA reads as TGTGCCAGCAGACCCCTGAGGCAGAATTACAATGAGCAGTTCTTC. Amino acid sequence: CASRPLRQNYNEQFF. This sequence joins TRBV6-1 and TRBJ2-1; D call uncertain. Germline lookup yields CDR1 MNHNS and CDR2 SASEGT. V lost 6 bases and J lost 4, with 16 bases in between. The CDR3 loop spans 15 amino acids.

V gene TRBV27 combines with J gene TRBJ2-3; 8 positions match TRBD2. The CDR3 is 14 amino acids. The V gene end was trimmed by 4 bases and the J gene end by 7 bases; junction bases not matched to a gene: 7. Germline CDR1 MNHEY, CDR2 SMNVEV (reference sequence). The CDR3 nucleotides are TGTGCCAGCAGTTCGGCGGGAGGAATGAATACGCAGTATTTT. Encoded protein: CASSSAGGMNTQYF.

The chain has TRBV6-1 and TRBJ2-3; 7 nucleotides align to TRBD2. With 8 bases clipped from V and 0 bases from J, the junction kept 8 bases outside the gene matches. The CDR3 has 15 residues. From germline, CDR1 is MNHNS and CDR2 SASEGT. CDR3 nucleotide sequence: TGTGCCAGCGGAATAGAGGGAGGGAGCACAGATACGCAGTATTTT. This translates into CASGIEGGSTDTQYF.

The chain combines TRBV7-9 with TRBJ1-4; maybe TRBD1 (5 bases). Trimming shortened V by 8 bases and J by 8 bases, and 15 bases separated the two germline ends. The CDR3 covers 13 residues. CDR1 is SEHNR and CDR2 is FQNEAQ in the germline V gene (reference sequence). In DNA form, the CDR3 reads TGTGCCAGCGGCAATTGGGGGACCGAAAAACTGTTTTTT. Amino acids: CASGNWGTEKLFF.

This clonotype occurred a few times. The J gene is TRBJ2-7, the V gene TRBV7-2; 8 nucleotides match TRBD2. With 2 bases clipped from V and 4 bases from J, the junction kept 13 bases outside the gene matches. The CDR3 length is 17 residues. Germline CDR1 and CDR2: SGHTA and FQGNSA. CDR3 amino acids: CASSLTGISGTIYEQYF. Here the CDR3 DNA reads TGTGCCAGCAGCTTAACTGGTATTAGCGGGACCATTTACGAGCAGTACTTC.

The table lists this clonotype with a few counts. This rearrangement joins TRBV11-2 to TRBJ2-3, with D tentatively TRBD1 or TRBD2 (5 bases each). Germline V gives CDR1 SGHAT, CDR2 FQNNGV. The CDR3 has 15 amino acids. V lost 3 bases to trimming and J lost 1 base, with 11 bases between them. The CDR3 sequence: CASSFGAPGTDTQYF. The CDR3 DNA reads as TGTGCCAGCAGCTTCGGGGCCCCTGGCACAGATACGCAGTATTTT. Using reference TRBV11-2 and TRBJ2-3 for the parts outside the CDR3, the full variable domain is EAGVAQSPRYKIIEKRQSVAFWCNPISGHATLYWYQQILGQGPKLLIQFQNNGVVDDSQLPKDRFSAERLKGVDSTLKIQPAKLEDSAVYLCASSFGAPGTDTQYFGPGTRLTVL.

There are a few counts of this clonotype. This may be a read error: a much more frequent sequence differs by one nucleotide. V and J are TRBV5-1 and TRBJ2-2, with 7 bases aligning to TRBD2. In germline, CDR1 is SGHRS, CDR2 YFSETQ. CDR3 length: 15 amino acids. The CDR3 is CASSSGTTNTGELLF. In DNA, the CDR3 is TGCGCCAGCAGCTCCGGGACTACGAACACCGGGGAGCTGCTTTTT.

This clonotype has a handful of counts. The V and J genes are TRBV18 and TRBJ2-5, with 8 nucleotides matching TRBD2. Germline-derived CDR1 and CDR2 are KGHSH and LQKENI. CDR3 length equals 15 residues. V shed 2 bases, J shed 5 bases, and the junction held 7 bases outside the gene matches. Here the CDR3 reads CASSPSAGGVETQYF. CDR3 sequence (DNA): TGTGCCAGCTCACCATCGGCGGGAGGTGTGGAGACCCAGTACTTC.

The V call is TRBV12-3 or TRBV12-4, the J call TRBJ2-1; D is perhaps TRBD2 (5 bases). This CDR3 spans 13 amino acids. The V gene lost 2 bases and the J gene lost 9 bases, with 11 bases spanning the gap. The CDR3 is CASSLLPRGEQFF. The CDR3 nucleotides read TGTGCCAGCAGTTTACTACCCCGGGGTGAGCAGTTCTTC.

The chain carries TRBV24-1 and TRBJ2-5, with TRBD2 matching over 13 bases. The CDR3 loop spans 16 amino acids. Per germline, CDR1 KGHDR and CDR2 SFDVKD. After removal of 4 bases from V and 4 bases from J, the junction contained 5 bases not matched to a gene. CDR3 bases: TGTGCCACCAGTGACCCCCGACTAGCGGGAGGAGAGACCCAGTACTTC. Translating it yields CATSDPRLAGGETQYF.

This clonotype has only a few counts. The CDR3 bases are TGTGCCAGCTCACCGACGGGATTTGGCGAGACCCAGTACTTC. Its protein product is CASSPTGFGETQYF. The chain links TRBV18 to TRBJ2-5; a weak D match, TRBD2 (5 bases). Trimming cost V 3 bases and J 5 bases, with 13 bases left between them. CDR1 is KGHSH and CDR2 is LQKENI in the germline V gene. The CDR3 has 14 amino acids. Variable domain in full (rest from reference TRBV18 and TRBJ2-5): NAGVMQNPRHLVRRRGQEARLRCSPMKGHSHVYWYRQLPEEGLKFMVYLQKENIIDESGMPKERFSAEFPKEGPSILRIQQVVRGDSAAYFCASSPTGFGETQYFGPGTRLLVL.

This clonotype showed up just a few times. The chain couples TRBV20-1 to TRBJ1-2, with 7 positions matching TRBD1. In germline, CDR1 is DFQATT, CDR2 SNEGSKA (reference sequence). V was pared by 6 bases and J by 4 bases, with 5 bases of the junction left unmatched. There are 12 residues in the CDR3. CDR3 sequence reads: CSARGQAYGYTF. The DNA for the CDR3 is TGCAGTGCCCGTGGACAGGCCTATGGCTACACCTTC.

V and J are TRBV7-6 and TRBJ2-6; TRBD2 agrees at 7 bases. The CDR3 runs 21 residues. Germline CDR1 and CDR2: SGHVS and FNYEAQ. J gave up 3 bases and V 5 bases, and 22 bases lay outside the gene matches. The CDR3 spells CASSPGGYSEGVGNGANVLTF. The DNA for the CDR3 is TGTGCCAGCAGCCCGGGGGGATACTCAGAGGGAGTGGGCAATGGGGCCAACGTCCTGACTTTC. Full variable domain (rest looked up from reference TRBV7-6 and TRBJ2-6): GAGVSQSPRYKVTKRGQDVALRCDPISGHVSLYWYRQALGQGPEFLTYFNYEAQQDKSGLPNDRFSAERPEGSISTLTIQRTEQRDSAMYRCASSPGGYSEGVGNGANVLTFGAGSRLTVL.

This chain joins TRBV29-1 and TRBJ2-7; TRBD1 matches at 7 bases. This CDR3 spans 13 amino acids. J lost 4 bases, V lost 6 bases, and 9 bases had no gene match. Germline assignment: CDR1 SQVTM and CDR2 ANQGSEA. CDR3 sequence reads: CSVTQLQGYEQYF. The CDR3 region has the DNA TGCAGCGTAACCCAGCTACAGGGGTACGAGCAGTACTTC.

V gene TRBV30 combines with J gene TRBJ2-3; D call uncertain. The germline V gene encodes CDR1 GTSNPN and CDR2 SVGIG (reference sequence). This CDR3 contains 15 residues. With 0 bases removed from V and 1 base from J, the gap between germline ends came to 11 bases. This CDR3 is CAWSVALSGTDTQYF. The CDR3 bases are TGTGCCTGGAGTGTCGCCCTTTCTGGCACAGATACGCAGTATTTT. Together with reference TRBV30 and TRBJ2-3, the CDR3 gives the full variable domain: SQTIHQWPATLVQPVGSPLSLECTVEGTSNPNLYWYRQAAGRGLQLLFYSVGIGQISSEVPQNLSASRPQDRQFILSSKKLLLSDSGFYLCAWSVALSGTDTQYFGPGTRLTVL.

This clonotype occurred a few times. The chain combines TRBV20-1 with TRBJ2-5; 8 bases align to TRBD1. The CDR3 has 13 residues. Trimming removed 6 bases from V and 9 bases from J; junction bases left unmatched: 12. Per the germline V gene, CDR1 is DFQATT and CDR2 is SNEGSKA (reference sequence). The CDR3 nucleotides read TGCAGTGCGCTAAGACAGGGGATGGAGCCCCAGTACTTC. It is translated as CSALRQGMEPQYF.

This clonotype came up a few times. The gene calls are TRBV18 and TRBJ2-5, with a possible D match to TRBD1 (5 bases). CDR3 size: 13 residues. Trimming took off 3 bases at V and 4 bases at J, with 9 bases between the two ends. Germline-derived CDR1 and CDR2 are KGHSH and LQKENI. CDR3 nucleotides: TGTGCCAGCTCACCCCAGGGTACAGAGACCCAGTACTTC. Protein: CASSPQGTETQYF.

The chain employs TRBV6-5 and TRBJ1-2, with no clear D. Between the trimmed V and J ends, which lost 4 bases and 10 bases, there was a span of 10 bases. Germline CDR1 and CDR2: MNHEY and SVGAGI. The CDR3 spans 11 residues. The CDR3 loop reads CASSSGNLYTF. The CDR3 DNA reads TGTGCCAGCAGTTCCGGGAACCTCTACACCTTC.

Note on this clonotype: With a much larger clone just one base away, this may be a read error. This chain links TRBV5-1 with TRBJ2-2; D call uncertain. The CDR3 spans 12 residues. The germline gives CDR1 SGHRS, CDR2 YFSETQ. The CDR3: CATTENTWELFF. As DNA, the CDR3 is TGCGCCACCACTGAGAACACCTGGGAGCTGTTTTTT.

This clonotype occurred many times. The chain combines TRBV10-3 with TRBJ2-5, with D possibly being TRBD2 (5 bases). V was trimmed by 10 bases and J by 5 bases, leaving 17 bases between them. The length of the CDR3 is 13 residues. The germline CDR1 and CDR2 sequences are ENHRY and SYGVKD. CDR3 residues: CATRLGDTETQYF. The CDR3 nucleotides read TGTGCCACCCGTCTGGGAGACACGGAGACCCAGTACTTC.

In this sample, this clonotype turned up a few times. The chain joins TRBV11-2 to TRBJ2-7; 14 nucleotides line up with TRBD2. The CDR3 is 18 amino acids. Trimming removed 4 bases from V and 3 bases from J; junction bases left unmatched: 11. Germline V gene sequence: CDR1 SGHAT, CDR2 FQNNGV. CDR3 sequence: CASSSRGMTSGRDYEQYF. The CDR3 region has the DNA TGTGCCAGCAGCTCGCGGGGAATGACTAGCGGGAGGGACTACGAGCAGTACTTC.

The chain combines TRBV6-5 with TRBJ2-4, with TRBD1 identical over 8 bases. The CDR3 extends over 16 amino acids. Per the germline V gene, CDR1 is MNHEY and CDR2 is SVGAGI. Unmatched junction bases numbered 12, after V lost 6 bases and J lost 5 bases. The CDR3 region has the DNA TGTGCCAGCAGCCCGTTTCCCACGACAGGGGAAAACATTCAGTACTTC. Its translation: CASSPFPTTGENIQYF.

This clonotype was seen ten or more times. The CDR3 sequence: CASSQDWSGTFQFF. CDR3 sequence (DNA): TGCGCCAGCAGCCAAGATTGGAGCGGGACGTTCCAATTCTTC. This chain uses TRBV4-3 with TRBJ2-1; 7 bases align to TRBD2. The CDR3 consists of 14 residues. J lost 16 bases, V lost 0 bases, and 12 bases had no gene match. CDR1 LGHNA and CDR2 YSLEER come from the germline V gene.

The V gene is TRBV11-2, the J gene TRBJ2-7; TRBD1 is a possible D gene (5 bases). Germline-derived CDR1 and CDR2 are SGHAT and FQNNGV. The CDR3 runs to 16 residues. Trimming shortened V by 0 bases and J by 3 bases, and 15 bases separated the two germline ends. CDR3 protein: CASSLEAGRVNYEQYF. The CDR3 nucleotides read TGTGCCAGCAGCTTAGAGGCCGGCAGGGTAAACTACGAGCAGTACTTC.

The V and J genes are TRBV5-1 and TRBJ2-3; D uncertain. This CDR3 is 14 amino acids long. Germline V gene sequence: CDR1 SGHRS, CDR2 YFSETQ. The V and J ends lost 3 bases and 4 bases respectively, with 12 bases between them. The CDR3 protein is CASSSPTRADTQYF. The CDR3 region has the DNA TGCGCCAGCAGCTCACCGACTCGGGCAGATACGCAGTATTTT. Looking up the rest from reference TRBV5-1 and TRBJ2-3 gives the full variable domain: KAGVTQTPRYLIKTRGQQVTLSCSPISGHRSVSWYQQTPGQGLQFLFEYFSETQRNKGNFPGRFSGRQFSNSRSEMNVSTLELGDSALYLCASSSPTRADTQYFGPGTRLTVL.